These 28 T cell receptor beta chains came from one sample sequenced in a study of T cell repertoires in cytomegalovirus infection. TCRdb redid the calling of the reads with MiXCR, one entry per CDR3 protein. The data contain 750,000 to 950,000 distinct CDR3 sequences, 25% to 35% of them singletons. The antigens for these receptors are not known. The specimen comprised cultured CD8+ T cells from PBMCs, sampled from culture after CMV antigen stimulation. These receptors originate from a human donor in good health (CMV status not recorded). Some clones in this sample may be carry-over from other donors' samples.

A few counts support this clonotype. This rearrangement joins TRBV27 to TRBJ2-3, with 9 bases fitting TRBD1. The CDR3 is 15 amino acids. Trimming removed 5 bases from V and 3 bases from J; junction bases left unmatched: 6. The V gene's germline CDR1 is MNHEY and CDR2 SMNVEV (reference sequence). CDR3 sequence: CASSGRDRVTDTQYF. The DNA for the CDR3 is TGTGCCAGCAGTGGCCGGGACAGGGTTACAGATACGCAGTATTTT.

The chain joins TRBV6-1 to TRBJ2-7, with no clear D. Trimming shortened V by 3 bases and J by 1 base, and 10 bases separated the two germline ends. Germline CDR1 and CDR2: MNHNS and SASEGT. The CDR3 sequence is 14 residues long. The CDR3 sequence: CASSDVGKSYEQYF. DNA for the CDR3: TGTGCCAGCAGTGACGTGGGAAAATCCTACGAGCAGTACTTC.

Concerning this clonotype itself: A clone one base away is much larger, so this may be a read error. The chain links TRBV7-9 to TRBJ2-5, with 15 bases matching TRBD2. CDR1 and CDR2 (germline): SEHNR, FQNEAQ (reference sequence). This CDR3 has 17 residues. The trim removed 5 bases at V and 0 bases at J, leaving 4 bases unmatched. The CDR3 nucleotides are TGTGCCAGCAGCCCCGGGACTAGCGGGAGGTACCAAGAGACCCAGTACTTC. It yields the protein CASSPGTSGRYQETQYF.

DNA for the CDR3: TGTGCCAGCAGTTTGGGGGGGGCGGGCAGGACAGATACGCAGTATTTT. Protein product: CASSLGGAGRTDTQYF. V usage is TRBV27 and J usage is TRBJ2-3; a possible D gene is TRBD2 (7 bases). This CDR3 spans 16 amino acids. In germline, CDR1 is MNHEY, CDR2 SMNVEV (reference sequence). With 3 bases removed from V and 3 bases from J, the gap between germline ends came to 16 bases.

This clonotype was seen more than once but under ten times. The chain couples TRBV6-2 or TRBV6-3 to TRBJ2-5; no reliable D call. CDR1 is MNHEY and CDR2 is SVGEGT in the germline V gene. Trimming shortened V by 2 bases and J by 5 bases, and 15 bases separated the two germline ends. CDR3 length: 15 amino acids. DNA of the CDR3: TGTGCCAGCAGTTACACCCGACGGGTAGGGGAGACCCAGTACTTC. It codes for CASSYTRRVGETQYF.

The V gene is TRBV5-1, the J gene TRBJ1-2; 7 bases fit TRBD1. The CDR3 has 12 amino acids. The V gene end was trimmed by 7 bases and the J gene end by 8 bases; junction bases not matched to a gene: 8. The germline CDR1 and CDR2 sequences are SGHRS and YFSETQ. The CDR3 sequence: CASYEGARGYTF. The CDR3 nucleotides are TGCGCCAGCTACGAGGGGGCGAGGGGCTACACCTTC. Complete variable domain (other parts from reference TRBV5-1 and TRBJ1-2): KAGVTQTPRYLIKTRGQQVTLSCSPISGHRSVSWYQQTPGQGLQFLFEYFSETQRNKGNFPGRFSGRQFSNSRSEMNVSTLELGDSALYLCASYEGARGYTFGSGTRLTVV.

The chain uses TRBV6-8 and TRBJ2-1; D is undetermined. The V gene lost 0 bases and the J gene lost 0 bases, with 6 bases spanning the gap. CDR3 length equals 15 residues. Germline V CDR1 and CDR2: MNHGY, SAAAGT. In nucleotides, the CDR3 is TGTGCCAGCAGTTACTCCATTAGCTCCTACAATGAGCAGTTCTTC. This translates into CASSYSISSYNEQFF.

The rearrangement uses TRBV15 and TRBJ2-1, with 11 bases lining up with TRBD1. The V segment lost 3 bases and the J segment 8 bases; nucleotides outside the gene matches: 6. Germline CDR1 is LNHNV and CDR2 is YYDKDF (reference sequence). The CDR3 is 15 amino acids. CDR3: CATSSPGDRGDEQFF. CDR3 DNA: TGTGCCACCAGCAGTCCCGGGGACAGGGGGGATGAGCAGTTCTTC.

The chain combines TRBV27 with TRBJ2-1; 8 nucleotides line up with TRBD2. CDR3 length: 15 amino acids. CDR1 and CDR2 (germline): MNHEY, SMNVEV (reference sequence). The ends lost 3 bases at V and 13 bases at J; junction bases unmatched: 14. The CDR3 loop reads CASSFGRAGGRSQFF. In DNA, the CDR3 is TGTGCCAGCAGTTTTGGCCGTGCGGGGGGCCGCTCCCAGTTCTTC.

Concerning this clonotype itself: Just one base apart from a much larger clone, this may be a read error. The gene calls are TRBV7-6 and TRBJ1-1, with 9 bases lining up with TRBD1. The germline CDR1 and CDR2 sequences are SGHVS and FNYEAQ. V shed 1 base and J 5 bases; nucleotides not matched to a gene: 11. The CDR3 has 17 amino acids. The CDR3 DNA sequence: TGTGCCAGCAGCTTAGTGAGCGCGGACAGGGGAAGTACTGAAGCTTTCTTT. Encoded protein: CASSLVSADRGSTEAFF.

The sample holds many counts of this clonotype. The chain couples TRBV12-3 or TRBV12-4 to TRBJ1-2; D gene uncertain. V was cut by 5 bases and J by 8 bases, with 12 bases left in between. The CDR3 runs 12 residues. CDR3 amino acids: CASSPRVAGYTF. Written as DNA, the CDR3 is TGTGCCAGCAGTCCCCGGGTCGCAGGCTACACCTTC.

This chain links TRBV28 with TRBJ2-5; 8 nucleotides align to TRBD2. The CDR3 has 15 amino acids. Germline V gene data show CDR1 as MDHEN and CDR2 as SYDVKM. With 7 bases clipped from V and 1 base from J, the junction kept 8 bases outside the gene matches. CDR3 DNA: TGTGCCAGCACCTGGGACGGGGGGGTCCAAGAGACCCAGTACTTC. Translation: CASTWDGGVQETQYF.

The rearrangement uses TRBV12-3 or TRBV12-4 and TRBJ2-7, with TRBD1 matching 8 bases. After removal of 2 bases from V and 6 bases from J, the junction contained 6 bases not matched to a gene. The CDR3 runs 14 residues. Here the CDR3 reads CASSLSDRGTEQYF. The CDR3 nucleotides read TGTGCCAGCAGTTTAAGTGACAGGGGAACCGAGCAGTACTTC.

The chain couples TRBV13 to TRBJ2-2, with D perhaps TRBD1 or TRBD2 (5 bases each). V lost 1 base, J lost 3 bases, and 15 bases lay in between. Germline CDR1 PRHDT, CDR2 FYEKMQ (reference sequence). The CDR3 is made up of 17 amino acids. CDR3 nucleotide sequence: TGTGCCAGCAGCTTAGCTTGGGACGGGACGGACACCGGGGAGCTGTTTTTT. Its translation: CASSLAWDGTDTGELFF.

This chain links TRBV12-3 or TRBV12-4 with TRBJ1-1; the match to TRBD1 covers 8 bases. V lost 5 bases and J lost 3; bases outside the gene matches: 8. CDR3 length: 15 amino acids. CDR3 coding DNA: TGTGCCAGCAGTAATTCACAGGGGGACGACACTGAAGCTTTCTTT. This translates into CASSNSQGDDTEAFF.

The rearrangement joins TRBV20-1 to TRBJ2-3; D is possibly TRBD1 or TRBD2 (5 bases each). This CDR3 is built from 17 residues. The germline V gene has CDR1 DFQATT and CDR2 SNEGSKA (reference sequence). Deletions cut 6 bases from V and 2 bases from J, with 24 bases between. The CDR3 coding sequence is TGCAGTGCCCCGAGGGACCAGGAAGACCTCATCACAGATACGCAGTATTTT. It codes for CSAPRDQEDLITDTQYF.

The chain carries TRBV27 and TRBJ1-2; D is possibly TRBD1 (5 bases). In germline, CDR1 is MNHEY, CDR2 SMNVEV (reference sequence). The V end was cut by 5 bases, the J end by 3 bases, with 7 bases between. This CDR3 spans 12 amino acids. CDR3 in DNA: TGTGCCAGCAGTGGGGGGGACTATGGCTACACCTTC. It codes for CASSGGDYGYTF.

This rearrangement joins TRBV19 to TRBJ2-2; possible D gene TRBD2, 6 bases. Trimming took off 3 bases at V and 3 bases at J, with 11 bases between the two ends. The CDR3 length is 15 residues. CDR1 is LNHDA, CDR2 SQIVND, per germline (reference sequence). CDR3 region: CASSIRREDTGELFF. DNA for the CDR3: TGTGCCAGTAGTATTCGCAGGGAGGACACCGGGGAGCTGTTTTTT.

The count of this clonotype is one. The chain uses TRBV27 and TRBJ1-2; D uncertain. Germline V gene data show CDR1 as MNHEY and CDR2 as SMNVEV (reference sequence). CDR3 length equals 11 residues. With 6 bases removed from V and 8 bases from J, the gap between germline ends came to 10 bases. The CDR3 region is CASRSGTGYTF. CDR3 DNA sequence: TGTGCCAGCAGAAGCGGCACCGGCTACACCTTC.

The V and J genes are TRBV7-8 and TRBJ1-3; possible D gene TRBD1, 6 bases. Per germline, CDR1 SGHVS and CDR2 FQNEAQ. The V gene lost 2 bases and the J gene lost 0 bases, with 17 bases spanning the gap. The CDR3 is 18 residues long. CDR3 amino acids: CASSLFSGAQLSGNTIYF. CDR3 DNA: TGTGCCAGCAGCTTATTTTCGGGGGCGCAACTCTCTGGAAACACCATATATTTT.

The chain uses TRBV10-3 and TRBJ1-5; D is unresolved. V dropped 0 bases and J dropped 0 bases, with 9 bases sitting between them. The CDR3 spans 16 residues. The germline CDR1 and CDR2 sequences are ENHRY and SYGVKD. The CDR3 is CAISESTPHSNQPQHF. The CDR3 region has the DNA TGTGCCATCAGTGAGTCAACACCTCATAGCAATCAGCCCCAGCATTTT.

The chain combines TRBV7-6 with TRBJ1-4; tentative D call: TRBD1 (5 bases). Germline loops: CDR1 SGHVS, CDR2 FNYEAQ. With 2 bases removed from V and 4 bases from J, the gap between germline ends came to 23 bases. The CDR3 consists of 19 residues. DNA of the CDR3: TGTGCCAGCAGCTTACCATCGGCGCTCACAGGAGGACATAATGAAAAACTGTTTTTT. This encodes CASSLPSALTGGHNEKLFF.

This clonotype was detected many times. The gene calls are TRBV12-3 or TRBV12-4 and TRBJ2-1, with D unresolved. This CDR3 has 16 residues. Trimming removed 3 bases from V and 4 bases from J, with 16 bases in between. As DNA, the CDR3 is TGTGCCAGCAGTTTCTGGACCGCTCTCCGTTACAATGAGCAGTTCTTC. It translates to CASSFWTALRYNEQFF.

This chain connects TRBV27 to TRBJ1-1; D is unresolved. The germline V and J ends were trimmed by 5 bases and 1 base, with 14 bases remaining between them. The CDR3 covers 15 residues. CDR1 is MNHEY and CDR2 is SMNVEV in the germline V gene (reference sequence). The DNA for the CDR3 is TGTGCCAGCAGTCCAAACATAGTAGCGAACACTGAAGCTTTCTTT. It yields the protein CASSPNIVANTEAFF.

This clonotype turned up a few times. J is TRBJ2-7 and V is TRBV20-1; D may be TRBD2 (6 bases). Trimming removed 0 bases at V and 2 bases at J, with 11 bases between. Germline V lookup: CDR1 DFQATT, CDR2 SNEGSKA (reference sequence). The CDR3 contains 14 residues. CDR3 in DNA: TGCAGTGCTAGAGATGAACTAGCTGCCTACGAGCAGTACTTC. This encodes CSARDELAAYEQYF.

This clonotype was seen at least ten times. The CDR3 DNA follows: TGTGCCAGCAGCAAAGTTCAGAGTGAAGCTTTCTTT. Its protein product is CASSKVQSEAFF. V usage is TRBV7-9 and J usage is TRBJ1-1; no clear D. V shed 5 bases and J shed 7 bases, with 11 bases lying between them. The CDR3 is 12 residues long. Germline V gene sequence: CDR1 SEHNR, CDR2 FQNEAQ (reference sequence).

This clonotype was observed a few times. The rearrangement joins TRBV7-6 to TRBJ1-1, with a weak D call TRBD1 (5 bases). The CDR3 spans 15 residues. Trimming removed 1 base at V and 1 base at J, with 10 bases between. Germline-derived CDR1 and CDR2 are SGHVS and FNYEAQ. Here the CDR3 DNA reads TGTGCCAGCAGCTTAGGGGGCAGGTGGAACACTGAAGCTTTCTTT. This codes for CASSLGGRWNTEAFF.

This chain joins TRBV6-5 and TRBJ2-2, with 7 bases fitting TRBD2. This CDR3 has 17 amino acids. Germline CDR1 reads MNHEY; CDR2 reads SVGAGI. V lost 2 bases and J lost 4; bases outside the gene matches: 10. The CDR3 region is CASSYPTERGATGELFF. CDR3 DNA: TGTGCCAGCAGTTACCCCACCGAGCGGGGAGCCACCGGGGAGCTGTTTTTT.